This is a list of T cell receptor beta chains from one sample in a study of T cell changes during pregnancy in multiple sclerosis. Here immunoSEQ multiplex PCR was the method, and the copy in TCRdb shows in-frame clones only, minus some. The table lists about 44,000 clones, about 94% of them singletons. The sequences come from CD4+ T cells from peripheral blood mononuclear cells, collected in the first trimester of pregnancy. Source of these receptors: a female donor with multiple sclerosis, enrolled in a pregnancy study. CDR3s include the opening cysteine and the closing phenylalanine or tryptophan. A D gene is named only where the DNA matches it firmly. Clone size is not always given. Where it is, it says once, few, many or a class for expanded clones.

cdr3_nt	cdr3_aa	d_call	clone_size	v_call	j_call
TGCAGTTCCGGGACTAGCAATGAGCAGTTCTTC	CSSGTSNEQFF	TRBD2	-	TRBV20-1	TRBJ2-1
TGTGCCAGCAGTGAAGCGCAGGGTGGCACTGAAGCTTTCTTT	CASSEAQGGTEAFF	-	-	TRBV6-1	TRBJ1-1
TGTGCCAGCAGCCAAGATAACGTACTTTCGCAGTACTTC	CASSQDNVLSQYF	-	-	TRBV14	TRBJ2-7
TGCGCCAGCAGCACCAGCGGGGGAGGAGAGACCCAGTACTTC	CASSTSGGGETQYF	TRBD2	few	TRBV5-1	TRBJ2-5
TGTGCCAGCAGCCCAGGATTAGGTCAGCCCCAGCATTTT	CASSPGLGQPQHF	-	-	TRBV7-3	TRBJ1-5
TGCAGCGTTGCCGGGACAGGGATCACAGATACGCAGTATTTT	CSVAGTGITDTQYF	TRBD1	-	TRBV29-1	TRBJ2-3
TGTGCCAGCAGTTACTCGGGGGGGACTAGCACAGATACGCAGTATTTT	CASSYSGGTSTDTQYF	TRBD2	-	TRBV6-5	TRBJ2-3
TGTGCCAGCAGTGGTATCGGCGGGGGGGTAGGAGAGACCCAGTACTTC	CASSGIGGGVGETQYF	TRBD2	-	TRBV2	TRBJ2-5
TGTGCCAGTAGTACCCTAGCGGGGGGAGTAAACAATGAGCAGTTCTTC	CASSTLAGGVNNEQFF	TRBD2	-	TRBV19	TRBJ2-1
TGTGCTAGTGGTTTGGTATTGGCGGGGGGCGGCGATGAGACCCAGTACTTC	CASGLVLAGGGDETQYF	TRBD2	-	TRBV12-5	TRBJ2-5
TGTGCCAGCAGCGTAGGAGGCGATCCAAACTATGGCTACACCTTC	CASSVGGDPNYGYTF	-	-	TRBV9	TRBJ1-2
TGTGCCAGCAGCTTATTTGGAGGGGTTGCGAACACCGGGGAGCTGTTTTTT	CASSLFGGVANTGELFF	-	-	TRBV7-9	TRBJ2-2
TGTGCCAGCAGCTTAGAGAGTTGGGCAGATTTCTACAATGAGCAGTTCTTC	CASSLESWADFYNEQFF	-	-	TRBV7-2	TRBJ2-1